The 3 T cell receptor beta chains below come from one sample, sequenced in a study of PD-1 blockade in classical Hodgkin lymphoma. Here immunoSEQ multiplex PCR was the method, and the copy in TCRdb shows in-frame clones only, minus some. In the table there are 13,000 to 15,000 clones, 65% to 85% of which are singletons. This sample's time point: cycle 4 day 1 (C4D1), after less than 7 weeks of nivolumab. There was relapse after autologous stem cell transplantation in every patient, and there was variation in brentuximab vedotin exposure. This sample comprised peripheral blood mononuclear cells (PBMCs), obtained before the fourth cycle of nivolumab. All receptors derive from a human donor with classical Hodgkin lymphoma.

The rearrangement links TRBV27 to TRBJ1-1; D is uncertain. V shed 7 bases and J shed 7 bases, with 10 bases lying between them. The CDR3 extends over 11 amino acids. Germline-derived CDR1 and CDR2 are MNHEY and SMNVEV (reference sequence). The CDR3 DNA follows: TGTGCCAGCAAGACGGTGGTTGAAGCTTTCTTT. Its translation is CASKTVVEAFF.

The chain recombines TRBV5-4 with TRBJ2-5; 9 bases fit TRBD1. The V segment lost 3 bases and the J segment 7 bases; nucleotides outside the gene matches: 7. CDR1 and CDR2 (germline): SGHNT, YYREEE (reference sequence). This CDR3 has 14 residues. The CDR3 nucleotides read TGTGCCAGCAGCTCCGACAGGGGGGTCGGGACCCAGTACTTC. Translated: CASSSDRGVGTQYF.

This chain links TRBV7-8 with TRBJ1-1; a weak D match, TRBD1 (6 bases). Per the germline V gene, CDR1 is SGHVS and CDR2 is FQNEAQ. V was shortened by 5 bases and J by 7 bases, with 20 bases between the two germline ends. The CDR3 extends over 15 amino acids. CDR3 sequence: CASSPTHRGGIEAFF. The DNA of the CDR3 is TGTGCCAGCAGCCCCACCCATAGGGGGGGCATTGAAGCTTTCTTT.